These T cell receptor beta chains were read from a single sample in a study of T-cell memory formation after mild COVID-19. TCRdb reanalysed the 5' RACE reads using MiXCR and keeps one entry per CDR3 protein. The sample lists roughly 340,000 distinct CDR3 sequences; more than 15% were seen once. The material sequenced was PBMCs or a T cell subset sorted from them (not recorded which). The receptors here all came from a man aged 18-30 years who had mild COVID-19 (a few samples of this study predate the infection). Cell type and time point are not known. Each CDR3 is given with its conserved first and last residue. Fields, in order: D gene, J gene, clone size, V gene, CDR3 protein, CDR3 DNA. The D gene is left open where the match is weak. Clone size is stated in some rows and not others, as once, few, many or a class when expanded.

D gene: NA; J gene: TRBJ2-7; clone size: NA; V gene: TRBV7-9; CDR3 protein: CASSFRVGYEQYF; CDR3 DNA: TGTGCCAGCAGCTTCAGGGTGGGCTACGAGCAGTACTTC
D gene: NA; J gene: TRBJ2-3; clone size: few; V gene: TRBV5-1; CDR3 protein: CASSLGVGDPRGRYF; CDR3 DNA: TGCGCCAGCAGCTTGGGAGTCGGGGATCCCCGGGGCCGGTATTTT
D gene: NA; J gene: TRBJ2-3; clone size: NA; V gene: TRBV10-3; CDR3 protein: CAISDVTDTQYF; CDR3 DNA: TGTGCCATCAGTGACGTCACAGATACGCAGTATTTT
D gene: NA; J gene: TRBJ2-3; clone size: few; V gene: TRBV5-1; CDR3 protein: CASSLLPTDTQYF; CDR3 DNA: TGCGCCAGCAGCTTGCTACCGACAGATACGCAGTATTTT
D gene: NA; J gene: TRBJ1-5; clone size: few; V gene: TRBV12-3/TRBV12-4; CDR3 protein: CASSPGINQPQHF; CDR3 DNA: TGTGCCAGCAGCCCTGGGATCAATCAGCCCCAGCATTTT
D gene: TRBD2; J gene: TRBJ2-1; clone size: few; V gene: TRBV10-3; CDR3 protein: CAISAAGGTSYNEQFF; CDR3 DNA: TGTGCCATCAGTGCAGCGGGGGGGACCTCCTACAATGAGCAGTTCTTC
D gene: NA; J gene: TRBJ2-6; clone size: NA; V gene: TRBV7-9; CDR3 protein: CASRGPGANVLTF; CDR3 DNA: TGTGCCAGCAGGGGGCCGGGGGCCAACGTCCTGACTTTC
D gene: TRBD2; J gene: TRBJ2-3; clone size: NA; V gene: TRBV12-3/TRBV12-4; CDR3 protein: CASSRAGSTDTQYF; CDR3 DNA: TGTGCCAGCAGTCGAGCGGGGTCCACAGATACGCAGTATTTT
D gene: TRBD2; J gene: TRBJ2-5; clone size: few; V gene: TRBV7-2; CDR3 protein: CASSLGLAGNQETQYF; CDR3 DNA: TGTGCCAGCAGCTTAGGACTAGCGGGAAACCAAGAGACCCAGTACTTC
D gene: NA; J gene: TRBJ1-5; clone size: many; V gene: TRBV5-1; CDR3 protein: CASSADPSGNQPQHF; CDR3 DNA: TGCGCCAGCAGCGCAGACCCAAGCGGCAATCAGCCCCAGCATTTT
D gene: NA; J gene: TRBJ2-7; clone size: few; V gene: TRBV4-2; CDR3 protein: CASSQEWLFYEQYF; CDR3 DNA: TGTGCCAGCAGCCAAGAGTGGCTATTCTACGAGCAGTACTTC
D gene: TRBD1; J gene: TRBJ1-2; clone size: once; V gene: TRBV20-1; CDR3 protein: CSALGGTGHGYTF; CDR3 DNA: TGCAGTGCTCTCGGAGGGACAGGGCATGGCTACACCTTC
D gene: TRBD2; J gene: TRBJ2-6; clone size: few; V gene: TRBV5-1; CDR3 protein: CASSLETSAVSGANVLTF; CDR3 DNA: TGCGCCAGCAGCTTGGAGACTAGCGCAGTCTCTGGGGCCAACGTCCTGACTTTC
D gene: NA; J gene: TRBJ2-1; clone size: few; V gene: TRBV6-5; CDR3 protein: CASSYAGDIYNEQFF; CDR3 DNA: TGTGCCAGCAGTTACGCGGGGGACATCTACAATGAGCAGTTCTTC
D gene: NA; J gene: TRBJ2-6; clone size: many; V gene: TRBV7-2; CDR3 protein: CASSTSGSGANVLTF; CDR3 DNA: TGTGCCAGCAGTACCTCAGGGTCTGGGGCCAACGTCCTGACTTTC
D gene: TRBD2; J gene: TRBJ2-5; clone size: many; V gene: TRBV5-1; CDR3 protein: CASSSSGEETQYF; CDR3 DNA: TGCGCCAGCAGCTCTAGCGGGGAGGAGACCCAGTACTTC
D gene: TRBD1; J gene: TRBJ1-5; clone size: few; V gene: TRBV6-6; CDR3 protein: CASSSAGGGRQPQHF; CDR3 DNA: TGTGCCAGCAGTTCCGCAGGGGGCGGGCGGCAGCCCCAGCATTTT
D gene: NA; J gene: TRBJ1-2; clone size: few; V gene: TRBV20-1; CDR3 protein: CSASSGAGGGYTF; CDR3 DNA: TGCAGTGCTAGTAGCGGGGCAGGCGGCGGCTACACCTTC
D gene: NA; J gene: TRBJ2-7; clone size: NA; V gene: TRBV4-2; CDR3 protein: CASSQGQVEQYF; CDR3 DNA: TGTGCCAGCAGCCAAGGGCAGGTTGAGCAGTACTTC
D gene: NA; J gene: TRBJ2-7; clone size: NA; V gene: TRBV2; CDR3 protein: CASSEWAGEVLREQYF; CDR3 DNA: TGTGCCAGCAGTGAATGGGCAGGGGAAGTCCTAAGGGAGCAGTACTTC
D gene: TRBD1; J gene: TRBJ2-7; clone size: NA; V gene: TRBV7-2; CDR3 protein: CASTPPGTGFYEQYF; CDR3 DNA: TGTGCCAGCACCCCTCCCGGGACAGGGTTCTACGAGCAGTACTTC
D gene: NA; J gene: TRBJ2-5; clone size: NA; V gene: TRBV7-2; CDR3 protein: CASSLDRVRETQYF; CDR3 DNA: TGTGCCAGCAGCTTAGACAGGGTACGAGAGACCCAGTACTTC
D gene: NA; J gene: TRBJ2-5; clone size: few; V gene: TRBV5-4; CDR3 protein: CASSSRESPTQYF; CDR3 DNA: TGTGCCAGCAGCAGCCGGGAGTCACCCACCCAGTACTTC
D gene: NA; J gene: TRBJ2-7; clone size: NA; V gene: TRBV12-3/TRBV12-4; CDR3 protein: CASTPIPGWGEQYF; CDR3 DNA: TGTGCCAGCACTCCAATCCCGGGCTGGGGCGAGCAGTACTTC
D gene: NA; J gene: TRBJ2-3; clone size: few; V gene: TRBV5-1; CDR3 protein: CASSSSGSPAADTQYF; CDR3 DNA: TGCGCCAGCAGCTCTTCTGGTAGCCCTGCGGCAGATACGCAGTATTTT
D gene: NA; J gene: TRBJ2-5; clone size: few; V gene: TRBV5-4; CDR3 protein: CASSLVGTPQETQYF; CDR3 DNA: TGTGCCAGCAGCTTGGTGGGAACGCCGCAAGAGACCCAGTACTTC
D gene: TRBD1; J gene: TRBJ2-3; clone size: NA; V gene: TRBV12-3/TRBV12-4; CDR3 protein: CASSYGTGADTQYF; CDR3 DNA: TGTGCCAGCAGTTATGGGACAGGGGCAGATACGCAGTATTTT
D gene: TRBD1; J gene: TRBJ1-5; clone size: few; V gene: TRBV6-5; CDR3 protein: CASSLRTGSNQPQHF; CDR3 DNA: TGTGCCAGCAGTTTACGGACAGGGTCCAATCAGCCCCAGCATTTT
D gene: NA; J gene: TRBJ2-5; clone size: few; V gene: TRBV27; CDR3 protein: CASSFGPGETQYF; CDR3 DNA: NA
D gene: NA; J gene: TRBJ2-1; clone size: NA; V gene: TRBV3-1; CDR3 protein: CASSQVGAPPLFF; CDR3 DNA: TGTGCCAGCAGCCAAGTAGGTGCCCCCCCGCTGTTCTTC
D gene: TRBD1; J gene: TRBJ2-1; clone size: NA; V gene: TRBV7-2; CDR3 protein: CASGDRLNEQFF; CDR3 DNA: TGTGCCAGCGGGGACAGGTTGAATGAGCAGTTCTTC
D gene: NA; J gene: TRBJ1-6; clone size: NA; V gene: TRBV6-6; CDR3 protein: CASQRGTYNSPLHF; CDR3 DNA: TGTGCCAGCCAAAGGGGGACCTATAATTCACCCCTCCACTTT
D gene: TRBD2; J gene: TRBJ2-2; clone size: many; V gene: TRBV7-2; CDR3 protein: CASSSGTGGPPGELFF; CDR3 DNA: TGTGCCAGCAGCTCCGGTACGGGGGGTCCCCCCGGGGAGCTGTTTTTT
D gene: NA; J gene: TRBJ2-2; clone size: NA; V gene: TRBV4-1; CDR3 protein: CASSQGWSANTGELFF; CDR3 DNA: TGCGCCAGCAGCCAAGGTTGGAGCGCGAACACCGGGGAGCTGTTTTTT
D gene: TRBD2; J gene: TRBJ2-2; clone size: NA; V gene: TRBV27; CDR3 protein: CASSLRPAGGTGELFF; CDR3 DNA: TGTGCCAGCAGTTTAAGGCCAGCGGGGGGCACCGGGGAGCTGTTTTTT
D gene: NA; J gene: TRBJ1-6; clone size: NA; V gene: TRBV20-1; CDR3 protein: CSAREVVGTNSPLHF; CDR3 DNA: TGCAGTGCTAGAGAGGTGGTCGGTACTAATTCACCCCTCCACTTT
D gene: NA; J gene: TRBJ1-2; clone size: NA; V gene: TRBV20-1; CDR3 protein: CSALSAGATYGYTF; CDR3 DNA: TGCAGTGCCCTTTCGGCGGGGGCCACCTATGGCTACACCTTC
D gene: NA; J gene: TRBJ1-1; clone size: few; V gene: TRBV4-1; CDR3 protein: CASSQVVAGWAAFF; CDR3 DNA: TGCGCCAGCAGCCAAGTGGTCGCTGGGTGGGCAGCTTTCTTT
D gene: TRBD2; J gene: TRBJ2-7; clone size: NA; V gene: TRBV27; CDR3 protein: CASSPSGGHEVYEQYF; CDR3 DNA: TGTGCCAGCAGCCCTAGCGGGGGCCACGAAGTTTACGAGCAGTACTTC
D gene: TRBD2; J gene: TRBJ2-3; clone size: NA; V gene: TRBV4-1; CDR3 protein: CASSQVGLAGITLRDTQYF; CDR3 DNA: TGCGCCAGCAGCCAAGTAGGGCTAGCGGGGATTACCCTCAGGGATACGCAGTATTTT
D gene: TRBD1; J gene: TRBJ1-5; clone size: NA; V gene: TRBV20-1; CDR3 protein: CSASGDRGSNQPQHF; CDR3 DNA: TGCAGTGCGAGCGGGGACAGGGGTAGCAATCAGCCCCAGCATTTT
D gene: NA; J gene: TRBJ1-6; clone size: few; V gene: TRBV4-2; CDR3 protein: CASSQRDRPSNSPLHF; CDR3 DNA: TGTGCCAGCAGCCAGCGCGACAGGCCGAGCAATTCACCCCTCCACTTT
D gene: NA; J gene: TRBJ2-3; clone size: NA; V gene: TRBV4-3; CDR3 protein: CASSQGTVPDTQYF; CDR3 DNA: TGCGCCAGCAGCCAAGGGACGGTTCCAGATACGCAGTATTTT
D gene: NA; J gene: TRBJ2-1; clone size: NA; V gene: TRBV13; CDR3 protein: CAGTLGRDEQFF; CDR3 DNA: TGTGCCGGTACGTTGGGTCGGGATGAGCAGTTCTTC
D gene: TRBD1; J gene: TRBJ1-2; clone size: NA; V gene: TRBV5-1; CDR3 protein: CASSAMDRAEDYGYTF; CDR3 DNA: TGCGCCAGCAGCGCCATGGACAGGGCCGAAGACTATGGCTACACCTTC
D gene: NA; J gene: TRBJ1-2; clone size: NA; V gene: TRBV9; CDR3 protein: CASSVQGNYGYTF; CDR3 DNA: TGTGCCAGCAGCGTACAGGGTAACTATGGCTACACCTTC
D gene: NA; J gene: TRBJ2-1; clone size: NA; V gene: TRBV7-2; CDR3 protein: CASSPVGLVVSSEQFF; CDR3 DNA: TGTGCCAGCAGCCCGGTCGGGCTAGTCGTGAGTAGTGAGCAGTTCTTC
D gene: TRBD1; J gene: TRBJ2-2; clone size: NA; V gene: TRBV6-6; CDR3 protein: CASSGGQTYWNTGELFF; CDR3 DNA: TGTGCCAGCAGTGGGGGACAGACCTATTGGAACACCGGGGAGCTGTTTTTT
D gene: TRBD2; J gene: TRBJ2-2; clone size: few; V gene: TRBV4-1; CDR3 protein: CASSQELGLAGGSGAGELFF; CDR3 DNA: TGCGCCAGCAGCCAAGAATTAGGGCTAGCGGGGGGTTCCGGGGCCGGGGAGCTGTTTTTT
D gene: NA; J gene: TRBJ2-5; clone size: NA; V gene: TRBV15; CDR3 protein: CATSRSSGGHQETQYF; CDR3 DNA: TGTGCCACCAGCAGATCGTCGGGGGGCCACCAAGAGACCCAGTACTTC
D gene: NA; J gene: TRBJ2-5; clone size: NA; V gene: TRBV5-1; CDR3 protein: CASSSTSTVGETQYF; CDR3 DNA: TGCGCCAGCAGCTCGACTAGTACGGTCGGAGAGACCCAGTACTTC
D gene: NA; J gene: TRBJ1-1; clone size: NA; V gene: TRBV4-3; CDR3 protein: CASSQDWGLPSTEAFF; CDR3 DNA: TGCGCCAGCAGCCAAGATTGGGGCCTACCGAGCACTGAAGCTTTCTTT
D gene: NA; J gene: TRBJ2-4; clone size: many; V gene: TRBV7-2; CDR3 protein: CASSLARTAKNIQYF; CDR3 DNA: TGTGCCAGCAGCTTAGCGAGGACAGCCAAAAACATTCAGTACTTC
D gene: NA; J gene: TRBJ2-3; clone size: few; V gene: TRBV24-1; CDR3 protein: CATSVKGPTDTQYF; CDR3 DNA: TGTGCCACCAGTGTTAAGGGGCCCACAGATACGCAGTATTTT
D gene: TRBD1; J gene: TRBJ1-2; clone size: NA; V gene: TRBV5-1; CDR3 protein: CASRPDRGDYGYTF; CDR3 DNA: TGCGCCAGCAGACCCGACAGGGGGGACTATGGCTACACCTTC
D gene: TRBD2; J gene: TRBJ2-5; clone size: NA; V gene: TRBV20-1; CDR3 protein: CSARDLAGIETQYF; CDR3 DNA: TGCAGTGCTAGAGATCTAGCGGGGATAGAGACCCAGTACTTC
D gene: NA; J gene: TRBJ2-3; clone size: few; V gene: TRBV5-6; CDR3 protein: CASSLPGGDTQYF; CDR3 DNA: TGTGCCAGCAGCTTACCAGGAGGAGATACGCAGTATTTT